This entry lists 12 T cell receptor beta chains sequenced from one sample in a study of blood T cell repertoires in COVID-19. Sequenced by immunoSEQ multiplex PCR; TCRdb stores in-frame clones only, minus some. The profile shows about 260,000 clones, approximately 89% of them singletons. Sequenced: peripheral blood. These receptors came from a man aged 40-55 years who had recovered from COVID-19.

The gene calls are TRBV25-1 and TRBJ2-1, with 12 bases that match TRBD2. With V trimmed by 8 bases and J by 9 bases, 8 bases remained unmatched. The germline gives CDR1 MGHDK, CDR2 SYGVNS. The CDR3 loop spans 14 amino acids. CDR3 residues: CASSWTSGMSEQFF. CDR3 DNA sequence: TGTGCCAGCTCCTGGACTAGCGGGATGAGTGAGCAGTTCTTC.

This chain joins TRBV2 and TRBJ2-1, with 8 bases matching TRBD2. The germline V gene has CDR1 SNHLY and CDR2 FYNNEI. This CDR3 region has 21 residues. V shed 6 bases, J shed 5 bases, and the junction held 27 bases outside the gene matches. The chain's CDR3 is CASRLPKPTREPERGNNEQFF. In DNA, the CDR3 is TGTGCCAGCAGACTCCCCAAACCCACCCGGGAACCGGAGCGGGGGAACAATGAGCAGTTCTTC.

The chain joins TRBV5-1 to TRBJ2-1; 12 bases align to TRBD2. The V and J ends lost 4 bases and 10 bases, in that order; junction bases with no gene match: 9. Germline V gene sequence: CDR1 SGHRS, CDR2 YFSETQ. CDR3 length: 15 amino acids. CDR3 in amino acids: CASSPKASGGAEQFF. In DNA, the CDR3 is TGCGCCAGCAGCCCAAAAGCTAGCGGGGGGGCCGAGCAGTTCTTC.

This clone has just a few counts. The chain recombines TRBV6-5 with TRBJ2-7; 7 bases fit TRBD2. The CDR3 spans 12 residues. Germline CDR1 and CDR2: MNHEY and SVGAGI. V was clipped by 2 bases and J by 7 bases; unmatched bases: 2. The CDR3, as DNA: TGTGCCAGCAGTTACACGGGAGGTGAGCAGTACTTC. Translating gives CASSYTGGEQYF.

The DNA of the CDR3 is TGTGCCAGCTCCCCCAGGGAAAACATTCAGTACTTC. Its protein product is CASSPRENIQYF. The chain links TRBV18 to TRBJ2-4; D might be TRBD1 (5 bases). This CDR3 is 12 amino acids long. Germline V gene sequence: CDR1 KGHSH, CDR2 LQKENI. V was clipped by 6 bases and J by 5 bases, with 8 bases between them.

The count of this clone is one. At the DNA level, this CDR3 is encoded by other sequences in the same sample as well. The chain recombines TRBV12-3 or TRBV12-4 with TRBJ2-2; the D gene is possibly TRBD2 (5 bases). Trimming pared 2 bases from V and 6 bases from J, leaving 7 bases between. The CDR3 contains 13 residues. CDR3: CASSLKGAGELFF. For the CDR3, the DNA is TGTGCCAGCAGTTTAAAGGGAGCCGGGGAGCTGTTTTTT.

The CDR3 loop reads CASSSLLAGPGETQYF. CDR3 coding DNA: TGCGCCAGCAGCTCCCTTTTAGCGGGGCCCGGGGAGACCCAGTACTTC. The chain combines TRBV5-1 with TRBJ2-5, with 8 bases fitting TRBD2. This CDR3 region has 16 residues. Germline CDR1 is SGHRS and CDR2 is YFSETQ. Losses at the gene ends were 3 bases for V and 5 bases for J; bases not matched to a gene: 12.

The V gene is TRBV4-3, the J gene TRBJ2-2, with D perhaps matching TRBD1 (6 bases). The CDR3 runs 14 residues. Germline loops: CDR1 LGHNA, CDR2 YSLEER. V was shortened by 0 bases and J by 5 bases, with 7 bases between the two germline ends. CDR3 protein: CASSQEGTTGELFF. The DNA for the CDR3 is TGCGCCAGCAGCCAAGAAGGGACAACCGGGGAGCTGTTTTTT.

The V call is TRBV18, the J call TRBJ1-1, with 7 bases fitting TRBD1. This CDR3 has 14 amino acids. Per the germline V gene, CDR1 is KGHSH and CDR2 is LQKENI. V shed 4 bases and J 3 bases; nucleotides not matched to a gene: 5. CDR3 nucleotide sequence: TGTGCCAGCTCACTAGCCGGGACAGACACTGAAGCTTTCTTT. Translated: CASSLAGTDTEAFF. Combining the CDR3 with reference TRBV18 and TRBJ1-1 gives the whole variable domain NAGVMQNPRHLVRRRGQEARLRCSPMKGHSHVYWYRQLPEEGLKFMVYLQKENIIDESGMPKERFSAEFPKEGPSILRIQQVVRGDSAAYFCASSLAGTDTEAFFGQGTRLTVV.

J is TRBJ1-5 and V is TRBV29-1; 7 bases fit TRBD1. V lost 4 bases and J lost 3; bases outside the gene matches: 6. The CDR3 length is 14 residues. Germline-derived CDR1 and CDR2 are SQVTM and ANQGSEA. CDR3 bases: TGCAGCGTTGCCACAGGGGCCTTCAATCAGCCCCAGCATTTT. Translated, it gives CSVATGAFNQPQHF.

This chain uses TRBV4-3 with TRBJ2-7; D may be TRBD2 (6 bases). The CDR3 runs to 17 residues. V was clipped by 3 bases and J by 3 bases, with 21 bases between them. Germline V gene lookup returns CDR1 LGHNA and CDR2 YSLEER. The CDR3 protein is CASSHLTGRARDYEQYF. In DNA, the CDR3 is TGCGCCAGCAGCCACTTGACCGGGCGGGCGCGGGACTACGAGCAGTACTTC.

The chain recombines TRBV4-3 with TRBJ1-2; 11 nucleotides match TRBD1. The V and J ends lost 2 bases and 4 bases, in that order; junction bases with no gene match: 6. This CDR3 comprises 16 residues. The V gene's germline CDR1 is LGHNA and CDR2 YSLEER. The CDR3 loop is CASSQPRTGGLYGYTF. In DNA, the CDR3 is TGCGCCAGCAGCCAACCCAGGACAGGGGGCCTCTATGGCTACACCTTC.